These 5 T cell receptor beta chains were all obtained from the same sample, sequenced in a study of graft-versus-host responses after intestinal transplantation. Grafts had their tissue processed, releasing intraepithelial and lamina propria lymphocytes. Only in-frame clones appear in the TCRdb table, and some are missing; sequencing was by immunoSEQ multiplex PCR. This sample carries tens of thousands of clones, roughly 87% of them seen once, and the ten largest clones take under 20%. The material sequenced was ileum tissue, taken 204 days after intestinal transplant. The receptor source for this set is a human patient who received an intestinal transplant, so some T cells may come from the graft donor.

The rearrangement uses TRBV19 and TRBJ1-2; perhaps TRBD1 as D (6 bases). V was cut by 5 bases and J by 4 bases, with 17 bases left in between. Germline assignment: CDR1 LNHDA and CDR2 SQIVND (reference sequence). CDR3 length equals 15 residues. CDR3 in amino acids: CASSPFLGQFYGYTF. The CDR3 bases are TGTGCCAGTAGTCCATTCTTAGGACAGTTCTATGGCTACACCTTC.

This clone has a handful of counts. CDR3 sequence reads: CAWSVGQNTEAFF. In nucleotides, the CDR3 is TGTGCCTGGAGTGTAGGACAGAACACTGAAGCTTTCTTT. The genes are TRBV30 and TRBJ1-1; tentatively, D is TRBD1 (5 bases). The CDR3 consists of 13 residues. V lost 0 bases, J lost 1 base, and 6 bases lay in between. Germline CDR1 and CDR2: GTSNPN and SVGIG (reference sequence).

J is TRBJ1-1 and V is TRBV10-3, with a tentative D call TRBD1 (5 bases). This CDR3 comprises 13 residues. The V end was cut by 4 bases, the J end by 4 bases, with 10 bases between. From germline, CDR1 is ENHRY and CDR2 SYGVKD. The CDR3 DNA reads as TGTGCCATCAGTGCGGGGCCGGGCACTGAAGCTTTCTTT. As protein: CAISAGPGTEAFF.

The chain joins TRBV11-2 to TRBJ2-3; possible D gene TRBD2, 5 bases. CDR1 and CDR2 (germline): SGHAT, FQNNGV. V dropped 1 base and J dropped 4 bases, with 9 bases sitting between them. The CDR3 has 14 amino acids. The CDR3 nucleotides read TGTGCCAGCAGCTTAGCGGGAAGTCCAGATACGCAGTATTTT. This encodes CASSLAGSPDTQYF.

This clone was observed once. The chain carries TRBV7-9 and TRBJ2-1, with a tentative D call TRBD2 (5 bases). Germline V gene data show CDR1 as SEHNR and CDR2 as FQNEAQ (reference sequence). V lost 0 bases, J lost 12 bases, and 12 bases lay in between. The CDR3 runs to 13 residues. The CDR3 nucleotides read TGTGCCAGCAGCTTAGCTTCTAGCCTGTTGCAGTTCTTC. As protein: CASSLASSLLQFF.